This entry lists 12 T cell receptor beta chains sequenced from one sample in a study of PD-L1 blockade in urothelial cancer. Using immunoSEQ multiplex PCR, the repertoire was profiled, and TCRdb retains in-frame clones only, with some absent. The sample lists fewer than 25,000 clones; around nine tenths were seen once. The sequencing here drew on PBMCs, taken around atezolizumab (anti-PD-L1) treatment. These receptor sequences come from a man in his fifties or sixties with urothelial cancer.

The J gene is TRBJ2-7, the V gene TRBV29-1; D possibly corresponds to TRBD1 (6 bases). Germline V gene lookup returns CDR1 SQVTM and CDR2 ANQGSEA. The CDR3 has 12 residues. V gave up 4 bases and J gave up 6 bases, with 13 bases separating them. The CDR3 sequence is CSVGVGGGEQYF. The CDR3, as DNA: TGCAGCGTTGGGGTAGGGGGTGGCGAGCAGTACTTC.

This chain connects TRBV7-9 to TRBJ1-2, with 7 nucleotides matching TRBD1. The germline gives CDR1 SEHNR, CDR2 FQNEAQ (reference sequence). This CDR3 comprises 14 residues. The trim removed 5 bases at V and 5 bases at J, leaving 8 bases unmatched. The CDR3 protein is CASSDSQGDYGYTF. CDR3 DNA sequence: TGTGCCAGCAGCGACAGCCAGGGGGATTATGGCTACACCTTC.

This clone was picked up one time. The chain recombines TRBV27 with TRBJ2-7; TRBD2 aligns across 11 bases. CDR1 and CDR2 (germline): MNHEY, SMNVEV (reference sequence). This CDR3 contains 16 residues. V was clipped by 0 bases and J by 4 bases; unmatched bases: 5. CDR3 DNA sequence: TGTGCCAGCAGTTTATCACTAGCGGGGGTCTCTTACGAGCAGTACTTC. Translating gives CASSLSLAGVSYEQYF.

The chain links TRBV21-1 to TRBJ2-1; the tabulated D call, TRBD2, remains unverified against the DNA. TRBV21-1 is recorded as a pseudogene. CDR3 length equals 16 residues. In DNA form, the CDR3 reads TGTGCCAGCAGCGGCCGACTAGCGGGAGGTAACAATGAGCAGTTCTTC. It translates to CASSGRLAGGNNEQFF.

CDR3 region: CASSWSRDRVFNYGYTF. For the CDR3, the DNA is TGTGCCAGCAGCTGGTCCCGGGACAGGGTTTTTAACTATGGCTACACCTTC. The chain recombines TRBV5-6 with TRBJ1-2; 9 nucleotides align to TRBD1. The CDR3 extends over 17 amino acids. Germline assignment: CDR1 SGHDT and CDR2 YYEEEE. V shed 3 bases and J 1 base; nucleotides not matched to a gene: 10.

The chain recombines TRBV2 with TRBJ2-7; D is unclear. Germline-derived CDR1 and CDR2 are SNHLY and FYNNEI. This CDR3 is 13 amino acids long. Trimming removed 7 bases at V and 4 bases at J, with 14 bases between. CDR3 loop: CASTKLGQYEQYF. The CDR3 DNA follows: TGTGCCAGCACCAAGCTGGGCCAGTACGAGCAGTACTTC.

The rearrangement joins TRBV5-6 to TRBJ2-1; 14 nucleotides match TRBD2. From germline, CDR1 is SGHDT and CDR2 YYEEEE. This CDR3 spans 16 amino acids. The V and J ends lost 4 bases and 8 bases, in that order; junction bases with no gene match: 8. As DNA, the CDR3 is TGTGCCAGCAGCCCCCGCGGGACTAGCGGGAGCGATGAGCAGTTCTTC. Its translation: CASSPRGTSGSDEQFF.

The chain links TRBV7-9 to TRBJ2-7; 14 bases line up with TRBD2. Germline lookup yields CDR1 SEHNR and CDR2 FQNEAQ (reference sequence). V shed 5 bases, J shed 4 bases, and the junction held 13 bases outside the gene matches. CDR3 length: 18 residues. DNA for the CDR3: TGTGCCAGCAGCATGATAGGGACTAGCGGGAGTATTCGGTACGAGCAGTACTTC. Encoded protein: CASSMIGTSGSIRYEQYF.

This clone came up a few times. The chain carries TRBV7-9 and TRBJ1-5; D is unclear. The CDR3 extends over 13 amino acids. Germline-derived CDR1 and CDR2 are SEHNR and FQNEAQ (reference sequence). Trimming removed 1 base at V and 7 bases at J, with 8 bases between. In DNA form, the CDR3 reads TGTGCCAGCAGCTTAGGTGGCCCGCAGCCCCAGCATTTT. Protein product: CASSLGGPQPQHF.

This chain connects TRBV21-1 to TRBJ2-7; the listed D gene, TRBD2, was not tested against the DNA. TRBV21-1 is deemed a pseudogene. The CDR3 is made up of 15 amino acids. CDR3 loop: CASSKWRRDPYEQYF. DNA for the CDR3: TGTGCCAGCAGCAAATGGCGGAGAGACCCCTACGAGCAGTACTTC.

This chain connects TRBV5-6 to TRBJ1-2; TRBD1 might be the D (6 bases). The V gene lost 3 bases and the J gene lost 7 bases, with 19 bases spanning the gap. There are 15 residues in the CDR3. Germline V lookup: CDR1 SGHDT, CDR2 YYEEEE. CDR3 sequence: CASSSLDSLLFGYTF. The CDR3 bases are TGTGCCAGCAGCTCATTGGACAGTCTCTTATTTGGCTACACCTTC.

The chain is built from TRBV4-3 and TRBJ2-5; 7 nucleotides line up with TRBD1. Unmatched junction bases numbered 5, after V lost 0 bases and J lost 1 base. CDR1 and CDR2 from the germline V gene are LGHNA and YSLEER. The CDR3 spans 16 residues. The CDR3, as DNA: TGCGCCAGCAGCCAAGATTCCGGGACAGCCCAAGAGACCCAGTACTTC. It yields the protein CASSQDSGTAQETQYF.